This T cell receptor beta chain was obtained from a study of a mutant IDH1 vaccine in newly diagnosed glioma. Across the whole study: Antecedent treatment encompassed radiotherapy, temozolomide, or their combination; the majority received both. General study points: Researchers report vaccine-induced immune responses in just under 95% of patients. Any relationship between pseudoprogression and changes in top peripheral T cell clonotypes seemed absent.

Here immunoSEQ multiplex PCR was the method, and the copy in TCRdb shows in-frame clones only, minus some. The sample has 99,000 or so clones, roughly 90% seen once. As to this clone: What it binds is not known.

The CDR3 has 15 residues. The junction had 8 bases not matched to a gene; V was cut back by 4 bases and J by 4 bases. The germline gives CDR1 SGHRS, CDR2 YFSETQ. The time point denotes: baseline, week 1 (first vaccination visit). The treatment is: pre-vaccination baseline after standard-of-care therapy. The donors had new WHO grade 3 or 4 astrocytomas; these were IDH1-mutant and ATRX-lost. The sample in question was PBMCs, obtained from a glioma patient treated with radiotherapy, temozolomide or both. The chain is built from TRBV5-1 and TRBJ2-7; 10 nucleotides agree with TRBD2. The sequence derives from a woman between 45 and 65 years old with glioma. CDR3 bases: TGCGCCAGCAGCCCGCCTTTAGCGGGAGGTTACGAGCAGTACTTC. Its translation: CASSPPLAGGYEQYF. The full variable domain, rest sourced from reference TRBV5-1 and TRBJ2-7, is KAGVTQTPRYLIKTRGQQVTLSCSPISGHRSVSWYQQTPGQGLQFLFEYFSETQRNKGNFPGRFSGRQFSNSRSEMNVSTLELGDSALYLCASSPPLAGGYEQYFGPGTRLTVT.